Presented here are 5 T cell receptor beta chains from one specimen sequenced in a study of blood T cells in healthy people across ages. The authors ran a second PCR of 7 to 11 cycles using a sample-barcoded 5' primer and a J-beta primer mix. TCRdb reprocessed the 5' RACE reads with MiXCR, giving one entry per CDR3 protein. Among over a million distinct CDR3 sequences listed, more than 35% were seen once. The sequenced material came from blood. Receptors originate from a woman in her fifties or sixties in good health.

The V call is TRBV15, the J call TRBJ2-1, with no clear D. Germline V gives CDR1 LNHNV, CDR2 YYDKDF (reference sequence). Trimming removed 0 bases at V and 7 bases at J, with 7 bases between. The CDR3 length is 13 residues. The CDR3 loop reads CATSRDTGNEQFF. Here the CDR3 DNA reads TGTGCCACCAGCAGAGATACGGGTAATGAGCAGTTCTTC.

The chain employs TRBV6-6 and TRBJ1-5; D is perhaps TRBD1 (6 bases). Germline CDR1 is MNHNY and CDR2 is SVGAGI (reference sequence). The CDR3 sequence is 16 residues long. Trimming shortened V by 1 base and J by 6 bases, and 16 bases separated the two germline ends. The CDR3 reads CASSYWGGGGGQPQHF. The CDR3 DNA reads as TGTGCCAGCAGTTACTGGGGGGGAGGGGGTGGTCAGCCCCAGCATTTT.

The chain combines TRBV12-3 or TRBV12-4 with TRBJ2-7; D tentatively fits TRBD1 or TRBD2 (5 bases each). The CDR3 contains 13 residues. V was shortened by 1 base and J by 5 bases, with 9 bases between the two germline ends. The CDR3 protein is CASSLGGENEQYF. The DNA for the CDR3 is TGTGCCAGCAGTTTAGGAGGGGAAAACGAGCAGTACTTC.

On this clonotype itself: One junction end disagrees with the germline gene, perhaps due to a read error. The CDR3 here is CASSHRTGGGSYDSPLHF. The CDR3 DNA reads as TGTGCCAGCAGCCATCGGACAGGGGGAGGCTCCTATGATTCACCCCTCCACTTT. The rearrangement joins TRBV3-1 to TRBJ1-6; 10 bases map to TRBD1. Germline lookup yields CDR1 LGHDT and CDR2 YNNKEL (reference sequence). The CDR3 is 18 residues long.

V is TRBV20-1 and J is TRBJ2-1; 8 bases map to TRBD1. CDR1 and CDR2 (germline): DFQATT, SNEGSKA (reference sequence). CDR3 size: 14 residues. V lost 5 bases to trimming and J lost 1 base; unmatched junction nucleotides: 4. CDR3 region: CSAERTGSYNEQFF. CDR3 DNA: TGCAGTGCTGAGAGGACAGGGTCCTACAATGAGCAGTTCTTC.